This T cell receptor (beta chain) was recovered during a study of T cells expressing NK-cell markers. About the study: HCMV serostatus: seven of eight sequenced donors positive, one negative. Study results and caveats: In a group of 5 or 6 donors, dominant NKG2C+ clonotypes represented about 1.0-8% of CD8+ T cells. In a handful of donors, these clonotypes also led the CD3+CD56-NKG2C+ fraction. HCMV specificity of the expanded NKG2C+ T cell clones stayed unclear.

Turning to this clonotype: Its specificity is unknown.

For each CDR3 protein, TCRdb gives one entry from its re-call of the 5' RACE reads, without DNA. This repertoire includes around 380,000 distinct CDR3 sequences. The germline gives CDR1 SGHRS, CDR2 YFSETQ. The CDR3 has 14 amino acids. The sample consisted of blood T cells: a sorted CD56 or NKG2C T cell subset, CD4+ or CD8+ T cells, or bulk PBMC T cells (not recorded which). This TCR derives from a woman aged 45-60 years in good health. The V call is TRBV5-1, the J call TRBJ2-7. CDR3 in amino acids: CASSYGDPAYEQYF.